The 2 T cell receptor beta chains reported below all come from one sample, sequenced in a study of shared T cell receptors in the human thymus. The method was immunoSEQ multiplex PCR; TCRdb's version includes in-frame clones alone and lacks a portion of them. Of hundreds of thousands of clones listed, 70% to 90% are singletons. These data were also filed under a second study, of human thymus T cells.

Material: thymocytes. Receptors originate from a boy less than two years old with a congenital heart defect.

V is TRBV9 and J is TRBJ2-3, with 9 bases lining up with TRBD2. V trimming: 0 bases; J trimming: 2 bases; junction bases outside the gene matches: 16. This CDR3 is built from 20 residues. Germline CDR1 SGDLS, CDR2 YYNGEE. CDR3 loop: CASSVGTSEFLGRLTDTQYF. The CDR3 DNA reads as TGTGCCAGCAGCGTAGGGACTAGCGAATTCCTTGGGCGGCTCACAGATACGCAGTATTTT.

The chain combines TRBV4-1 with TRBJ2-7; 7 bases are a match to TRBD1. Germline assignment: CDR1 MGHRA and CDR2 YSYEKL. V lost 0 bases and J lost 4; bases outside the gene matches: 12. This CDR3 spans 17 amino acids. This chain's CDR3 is CASSQDNGQVRGYEQYF. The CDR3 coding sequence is TGCGCCAGCAGCCAAGATAACGGACAGGTCAGAGGGTACGAGCAGTACTTC.